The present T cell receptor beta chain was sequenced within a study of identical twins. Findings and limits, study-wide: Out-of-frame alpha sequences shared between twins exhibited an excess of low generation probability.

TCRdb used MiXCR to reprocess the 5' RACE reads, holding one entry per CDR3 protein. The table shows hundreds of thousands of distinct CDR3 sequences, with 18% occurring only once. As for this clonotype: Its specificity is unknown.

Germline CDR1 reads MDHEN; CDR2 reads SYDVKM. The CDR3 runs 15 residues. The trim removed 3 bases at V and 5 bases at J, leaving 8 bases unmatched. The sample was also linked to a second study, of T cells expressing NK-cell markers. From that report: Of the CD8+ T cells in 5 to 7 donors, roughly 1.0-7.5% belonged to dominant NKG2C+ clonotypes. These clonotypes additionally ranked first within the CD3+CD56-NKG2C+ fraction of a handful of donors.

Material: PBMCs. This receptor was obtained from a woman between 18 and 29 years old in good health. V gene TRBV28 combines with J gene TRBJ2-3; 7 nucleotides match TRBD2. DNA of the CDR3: TGTGCCAGCAGTTTCTCCGCGGGGGATTTAGATACGCAGTATTTT. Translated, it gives CASSFSAGDLDTQYF.